Below, 13 T cell receptor beta chains from the same sample are listed, as sequenced in a study of T cell responses to AZD1222 COVID-19 vaccine. Here immunoSEQ multiplex PCR was the method, and the copy in TCRdb shows in-frame clones only, minus some. The sample includes 90,000 to 150,000 clones, 75% to 90% of them seen just once. Here the sequenced sample was peripheral blood, taken on day 0 of AZD1222 vaccination. The receptors shown here come from an adult in good health.

The chain uses TRBV7-9 and TRBJ1-2; D gene ambiguous. The CDR3 consists of 14 residues. V dropped 1 base and J dropped 3 bases, with 9 bases sitting between them. Germline loops: CDR1 SEHNR, CDR2 FQNEAQ (reference sequence). CDR3 loop: CASSLGAKDYGYTF. In DNA form, the CDR3 reads TGTGCCAGCAGCTTAGGGGCTAAGGACTATGGCTACACCTTC. Complete variable domain (other parts from reference TRBV7-9 and TRBJ1-2): DTGVSQNPRHKITKRGQNVTFRCDPISEHNRLYWYRQTLGQGPEFLTYFQNEAQLEKSRLLSDRFSAERPKGSFSTLEIQRTEQGDSAMYLCASSLGAKDYGYTFGSGTRLTVV.

The chain joins TRBV27 to TRBJ2-3; D is unresolved. The germline V gene has CDR1 MNHEY and CDR2 SMNVEV (reference sequence). V lost 8 bases and J 1 base, leaving 7 bases between the germline ends. This CDR3 comprises 12 residues. CDR3 sequence: CASSPGTDTQYF. As DNA, the CDR3 is TGTGCCAGCTCCCCCGGCACAGATACGCAGTATTTT.

V and J are TRBV6-5 and TRBJ1-2; weak D call: TRBD1 (5 bases). Germline CDR1 is MNHEY and CDR2 is SVGAGI. The CDR3 is 12 amino acids. V lost 7 bases to trimming and J lost 8 bases, with 14 bases between them. The CDR3 loop is CASTPGAGGYTF. The CDR3 nucleotides are TGTGCCAGCACCCCCGGGGCGGGAGGCTACACCTTC.

This chain links TRBV10-3 with TRBJ2-3; 9 bases are shared with TRBD2. Unmatched junction bases numbered 20, after V lost 4 bases and J lost 6 bases. Germline V gene data show CDR1 as ENHRY and CDR2 as SYGVKD. This CDR3 comprises 19 residues. The CDR3 loop is CAISAPVRGSGRGWDTQYF. The CDR3 region has the DNA TGTGCCATCAGTGCTCCCGTTAGGGGTAGCGGGAGAGGATGGGATACGCAGTATTTT.

The V and J genes are TRBV5-5 and TRBJ2-7; tentative D call: TRBD2 (5 bases). The CDR3 contains 13 residues. Looked up from germline, CDR1 is SGHKS and CDR2 is YYEKEE (reference sequence). Between the trimmed V and J ends, which lost 2 bases and 3 bases, there was a span of 9 bases. In DNA form, the CDR3 reads TGTGCCAGCAGCTTCGTCGAGGGCTACGAGCAGTACTTC. This encodes CASSFVEGYEQYF.

V is TRBV15 and J is TRBJ2-5; either TRBD1 or TRBD2 may supply D (5 bases each). This CDR3 is 14 amino acids long. The V end was cut by 5 bases, the J end by 1 base, with 11 bases between. Looked up from germline, CDR1 is LNHNV and CDR2 is YYDKDF (reference sequence). The CDR3 loop is CATSGGGTQETQYF. The CDR3 nucleotides are TGTGCCACCAGCGGTGGGGGAACCCAAGAGACCCAGTACTTC.

J is TRBJ2-3 and V is TRBV5-1; no clear D gene. Germline V gene lookup returns CDR1 SGHRS and CDR2 YFSETQ. V shed 4 bases and J shed 2 bases, with 5 bases lying between them. This CDR3 has 12 amino acids. CDR3 loop: CASSTDTDTQYF. The CDR3 DNA is TGCGCCAGCAGCACCGACACAGATACGCAGTATTTT.

The chain combines TRBV6-1 with TRBJ2-7; D uncertain. CDR3 length: 14 residues. V lost 1 base to trimming and J lost 0 bases, with 7 bases between them. Germline V gene lookup returns CDR1 MNHNS and CDR2 SASEGT. Here the CDR3 reads CASSEGPASYEQYF. In DNA form, the CDR3 reads TGTGCCAGCAGTGAAGGGCCGGCCTCCTACGAGCAGTACTTC.

The V call is TRBV11-1, the J call TRBJ2-2; D is undetermined. CDR3 size: 14 residues. Germline assignment: CDR1 SGHAT and CDR2 FQDESV (reference sequence). Trimming cost V 8 bases and J 3 bases, with 13 bases left between them. The chain's CDR3 is CASCQTMDTGELFF. CDR3 sequence (DNA): TGTGCCAGCTGCCAGACGATGGACACCGGGGAGCTGTTTTTT. The complete variable domain, with remaining parts taken from reference TRBV11-1 and TRBJ2-2, reads EAEVAQSPRYKITEKSQAVAFWCDPISGHATLYWYRQILGQGPELLVQFQDESVVDDSQLPKDRFSAERLKGVDSTLKIQPAELGDSAMYLCASCQTMDTGELFFGEGSRLTVL.

The chain links TRBV5-1 to TRBJ1-4; 9 positions match TRBD1. The V segment lost 3 bases and the J segment 5 bases; nucleotides outside the gene matches: 5. CDR3 size: 15 residues. CDR1 SGHRS and CDR2 YFSETQ come from the germline V gene. CDR3 amino acids: CASSSHGQGNEKLFF. CDR3 nucleotide sequence: TGCGCCAGCAGCTCGCATGGACAGGGGAATGAAAAACTGTTTTTT.

The gene calls are TRBV28 and TRBJ1-6; TRBD1 aligns across 9 bases. V dropped 5 bases and J dropped 7; count of bases not matched to a gene: 12. CDR1 and CDR2 (germline): MDHEN, SYDVKM. The CDR3 is 17 amino acids. The CDR3 DNA reads as TGTGCCAGCAGTATCCCCGGGACAGGGAAGCGGAATTCACCCCTCCACTTT. This codes for CASSIPGTGKRNSPLHF.

V gene TRBV19 combines with J gene TRBJ2-7; D uncertain. Trimming shortened V by 1 base and J by 3 bases, and 10 bases separated the two germline ends. Germline CDR1 and CDR2: LNHDA and SQIVND (reference sequence). The CDR3 runs to 14 residues. This CDR3 reads CASSIASQYYEQYF. CDR3 DNA: TGTGCCAGTAGTATAGCCAGCCAGTACTACGAGCAGTACTTC.

The chain uses TRBV6-6 and TRBJ1-6, with D possibly being TRBD1 (5 bases). The V and J ends lost 5 bases and 9 bases respectively, with 17 bases between them. The length of the CDR3 is 15 residues. Germline CDR1 MNHNY, CDR2 SVGAGI (reference sequence). The CDR3 coding sequence is TGTGCCAGCAGTCCCCTTCAGGGTCTTGGTTCACCCCTCCACTTT. This codes for CASSPLQGLGSPLHF.